The 11 T cell receptor beta chains in this list originate from one sample, sequenced in a study of T cell responses to AZD1222 COVID-19 vaccine. The data were produced by immunoSEQ multiplex PCR, yet TCRdb's version contains in-frame clones alone and is incomplete. The table has 80,000 to 100,000 clones, just over 85% seen once. Sequencing was performed on peripheral blood, taken 28 days after the second AZD1222 dose. These receptor sequences come from an adult who received the AZD1222 COVID-19 vaccine.

The chain joins TRBV10-1 to TRBJ2-4, with D maybe TRBD2 (5 bases). CDR1 is WNHNN and CDR2 is SYGVQD in the germline V gene (reference sequence). V was cut by 2 bases and J by 2 bases, with 7 bases left in between. The CDR3 is made up of 14 amino acids. CDR3: CASSEGGSKNIQYF. The CDR3, as DNA: TGCGCCAGCAGTGAGGGAGGTTCCAAAAACATTCAGTACTTC.

V usage is TRBV9 and J usage is TRBJ2-5; no reliable D call. Germline CDR1 SGDLS, CDR2 YYNGEE. This CDR3 contains 14 residues. Trimming took off 2 bases at V and 2 bases at J, with 10 bases between the two ends. This CDR3 reads CASSVDLLQETQYF. The CDR3 region has the DNA TGTGCCAGCAGCGTCGACTTGCTACAAGAGACCCAGTACTTC.

The V gene is TRBV20-1, the J gene TRBJ2-1; the D gene is possibly TRBD2 (6 bases). CDR3 length: 15 residues. Trimming cost V 3 bases and J 5 bases, with 17 bases left between them. The germline V gene has CDR1 DFQATT and CDR2 SNEGSKA (reference sequence). DNA for the CDR3: TGCAGTGCTAGTTTAGGAGCGGGCACTAACAATGAGCAGTTCTTC. Residues: CSASLGAGTNNEQFF.

The V and J genes are TRBV6-1 and TRBJ2-5, with D possibly TRBD2 on 6 matching bases. Germline V CDR1 and CDR2: MNHNS, SASEGT. Between the trimmed V and J ends, which lost 1 base and 7 bases, there was a span of 10 bases. The CDR3 is 13 residues long. The CDR3 DNA is TGTGCCAGCAGTGAAGGACGGGGGACGACCCAGTACTTC. It yields the protein CASSEGRGTTQYF.

This clone has just a few counts. The rearrangement joins TRBV7-9 to TRBJ2-5, with no clear D. CDR1 and CDR2 (germline): SEHNR, FQNEAQ (reference sequence). Trimming took 3 bases from V and 4 from J, leaving 15 bases between them. The CDR3 sequence is 15 residues long. For the CDR3, the DNA is TGTGCCAGCAGCTTTTGGGTGAATCGGTTAGAGACCCAGTACTTC. Protein: CASSFWVNRLETQYF.

The chain carries TRBV3-1 (or the pseudogene TRBV3-2) and TRBJ1-4, with D unresolved. The CDR3 sequence is 14 residues long. The germline V gene has CDR1 LGHDT and CDR2 YNNKEL (reference sequence). The V and J ends lost 0 bases and 13 bases respectively, with 15 bases between them. The CDR3 is CASSQDFTANLLFF. The DNA for the CDR3 is TGTGCCAGCAGCCAAGATTTTACAGCCAACCTACTGTTTTTT.

The chain recombines TRBV6-5 with TRBJ2-5; 8 bases are shared with TRBD1. The CDR3 spans 13 residues. V gave up 8 bases and J gave up 5 bases; unmatched junction bases: 7. The V gene's germline CDR1 is MNHEY and CDR2 SVGAGI. The CDR3 here is CASLDRGRETQYF. The CDR3 bases are TGTGCCAGCCTCGACAGGGGACGGGAGACCCAGTACTTC.

V gene TRBV28 combines with J gene TRBJ1-6; TRBD1 might be the D (5 bases). Trimming pared 6 bases from V and 5 bases from J, leaving 17 bases between. The germline V gene has CDR1 MDHEN and CDR2 SYDVKM. CDR3 size: 16 residues. In DNA, the CDR3 is TGTGCCAGCAGAACCCCGGGGGGTGGTAATAATTCACCCCTCCACTTT. It codes for CASRTPGGGNNSPLHF.

This clone was detected once. The chain carries TRBV3-1 (or the pseudogene TRBV3-2) and TRBJ2-1, with TRBD1 identical over 7 bases. The CDR3 contains 15 residues. V shed 3 bases, J shed 3 bases, and the junction held 5 bases outside the gene matches. Germline CDR1 is LGHDT and CDR2 is YNNKEL (reference sequence). The CDR3 reads CASSHRQGVYNEQFF. DNA for the CDR3: TGTGCCAGCAGCCACAGACAGGGAGTCTACAATGAGCAGTTCTTC.

This chain uses TRBV5-1 with TRBJ2-1; TRBD1 agrees at 7 bases. Germline V CDR1 and CDR2: SGHRS, YFSETQ. Trimming cost V 3 bases and J 0 bases; bases outside gene matches: 9. The length of the CDR3 is 17 residues. CDR3 bases: TGCGCCAGCAGCTCCCACAGGGGCCTTAACTCCTACAATGAGCAGTTCTTC. Protein product: CASSSHRGLNSYNEQFF. Using reference TRBV5-1 and TRBJ2-1 for the parts outside the CDR3, the full variable domain is KAGVTQTPRYLIKTRGQQVTLSCSPISGHRSVSWYQQTPGQGLQFLFEYFSETQRNKGNFPGRFSGRQFSNSRSEMNVSTLELGDSALYLCASSSHRGLNSYNEQFFGPGTRLTVL.

This clone was found a few times. The chain joins TRBV2 to TRBJ1-5; D unresolved. This CDR3 contains 12 residues. Germline V gene lookup returns CDR1 SNHLY and CDR2 FYNNEI. Trimming took 7 bases from V and 0 from J, leaving 4 bases between them. The CDR3 reads CASKDSNQPQHF. Written as DNA, the CDR3 is TGTGCCAGCAAGGATAGCAATCAGCCCCAGCATTTT. Combining the CDR3 with reference TRBV2 and TRBJ1-5 gives the whole variable domain EPEVTQTPSHQVTQMGQEVILRCVPISNHLYFYWYRQILGQKVEFLVSFYNNEISEKSEIFDDQFSVERPDGSNFTLKIRSTKLEDSAMYFCASKDSNQPQHFGDGTRLSIL.